The next 12 T cell receptor beta chains were all read from a single sample in a study of shared clonotypes between healthy human individuals. Only in-frame clones appear in the TCRdb table, and some are missing; sequencing was by immunoSEQ multiplex PCR. This sample has about 590,000 clones; less than 97% occur once, and the top ten carry 0.1% to 0.11%. Positive CCR7 selection of CD45RO-negative cells yielded the naive CD8 cells, and terminally differentiated effector memory CD45RA+ cells were excluded. The specimen sequenced was naive CD8+ T cells sorted from blood. The receptors derive from a woman in her thirties in good health.

The rearrangement uses TRBV28 and TRBJ2-7; 7 bases are shared with TRBD1. Trimming took 3 bases from V and 1 from J; bases not matched to a gene: 12. The CDR3 loop spans 17 amino acids. Per the germline V gene, CDR1 is MDHEN and CDR2 is SYDVKM. CDR3 protein: CASSLGDRVTPSYEQYF. In nucleotides, the CDR3 is TGTGCCAGCAGTTTGGGAGACAGGGTTACTCCGTCCTACGAGCAGTACTTC. Full variable domain (remainder filled in from reference TRBV28 and TRBJ2-7): DVKVTQSSRYLVKRTGEKVFLECVQDMDHENMFWYRQDPGLGLRLIYFSYDVKMKEKGDIPEGYSVSREKKERFSLILESASTNQTSMYLCASSLGDRVTPSYEQYFGPGTRLTVT.

The chain combines TRBV6-1 with TRBJ1-3; a possible D gene is TRBD1 (5 bases). Per the germline V gene, CDR1 is MNHNS and CDR2 is SASEGT. The CDR3 runs to 18 residues. The germline V and J ends were trimmed by 4 bases and 0 bases, with 19 bases remaining between them. CDR3 amino acids: CASSGGFGAGDSGNTIYF. The CDR3 bases are TGTGCCAGCAGTGGAGGGTTCGGGGCAGGAGACTCTGGAAACACCATATATTTT.

The J gene is TRBJ2-1, the V gene TRBV5-6; the match to TRBD2 covers 9 bases. The CDR3 runs to 15 residues. The junction had 4 bases not matched to a gene; V was cut back by 2 bases and J by 4 bases. Germline V gene lookup returns CDR1 SGHDT and CDR2 YYEEEE. The chain's CDR3 is CASSFGTSSYNEQFF. CDR3 bases: TGTGCCAGCAGCTTCGGGACTAGCTCATACAATGAGCAGTTCTTC.

The gene calls are TRBV5-4 and TRBJ2-7; 7 positions agree with TRBD2. The CDR3 is 14 residues long. Looked up from germline, CDR1 is SGHNT and CDR2 is YYREEE (reference sequence). V trimming: 0 bases; J trimming: 4 bases; junction bases outside the gene matches: 4. The CDR3 spells CASSLGGSQYEQYF. CDR3 DNA: TGTGCCAGCAGCTTGGGCGGGAGTCAATACGAGCAGTACTTC.

This chain links TRBV28 with TRBJ1-3; maybe TRBD1 (6 bases). V was shortened by 6 bases and J by 1 base, with 16 bases between the two germline ends. CDR1 is MDHEN and CDR2 is SYDVKM in the germline V gene. The CDR3 is 16 amino acids. The CDR3 loop reads CASSLTGARSGNTIYF. The CDR3 DNA reads TGTGCCAGCAGCCTAACGGGGGCCCGATCTGGAAACACCATATATTTT.

The J gene is TRBJ2-3, the V gene TRBV19; D might be TRBD2 (6 bases). V was pared by 3 bases and J by 3 bases, with 13 bases between. The CDR3 is made up of 15 amino acids. Germline assignment: CDR1 LNHDA and CDR2 SQIVND (reference sequence). The CDR3: CASSIGDSLTDTQYF. The CDR3 DNA reads TGTGCCAGTAGTATCGGGGACTCTCTTACAGATACGCAGTATTTT.

The V gene is TRBV28, the J gene TRBJ2-1; 8 bases line up with TRBD1. This CDR3 has 13 amino acids. CDR1 is MDHEN and CDR2 is SYDVKM in the germline V gene. The trim removed 3 bases at V and 15 bases at J, leaving 10 bases unmatched. The CDR3 sequence: CASSLAAGTGRFF. CDR3 coding DNA: TGTGCCAGCAGTTTGGCGGCCGGGACAGGTCGGTTCTTC.

To note about this clone: This same CDR3 is encoded by further DNA sequences in the sample. The chain carries TRBV28 and TRBJ2-1; D ambiguous. V lost 2 bases and J 4 bases, leaving 6 bases between the germline ends. The CDR3 is 13 residues long. Germline V lookup: CDR1 MDHEN, CDR2 SYDVKM. In DNA, the CDR3 is TGTGCCAGCAGTTTAGGGCTTTACAATGAGCAGTTCTTC. It encodes CASSLGLYNEQFF.

V gene TRBV15 combines with J gene TRBJ2-3; 12 bases are shared with TRBD2. V was clipped by 3 bases and J by 2 bases; unmatched bases: 18. The CDR3 extends over 21 amino acids. The V gene's germline CDR1 is LNHNV and CDR2 YYDKDF (reference sequence). CDR3 nucleotides: TGTGCCACCAGCAGGGAGGGGACTAGCGGGTACACTTATCACCACACAGATACGCAGTATTTT. Protein sequence: CATSREGTSGYTYHHTDTQYF.

The chain has TRBV28 and TRBJ2-1; D gene ambiguous. The V and J ends lost 5 bases and 7 bases respectively, with 12 bases between them. From germline, CDR1 is MDHEN and CDR2 SYDVKM. The CDR3 length is 13 residues. This CDR3 is CASSETMKNEQFF. DNA of the CDR3: TGTGCCAGCAGTGAAACTATGAAGAATGAGCAGTTCTTC.

V and J are TRBV7-8 and TRBJ1-1, with a tentative D call TRBD1 (5 bases). The CDR3 is made up of 14 amino acids. Germline V gives CDR1 SGHVS, CDR2 FQNEAQ. V was cut by 1 base and J by 5 bases, with 11 bases left in between. The CDR3 DNA sequence: TGTGCCAGCAGCTTAGGGGGGACGGGTACTGAAGCTTTCTTT. Protein product: CASSLGGTGTEAFF.

The V call is TRBV28, the J call TRBJ2-7; D perhaps matches TRBD1 (7 bases). Trimming left V 3 bases short and J 2 bases short, with 11 bases between. This CDR3 has 14 residues. Germline CDR1 is MDHEN and CDR2 is SYDVKM. CDR3 sequence (DNA): TGTGCCAGCAGTTTCAGGGGGGAGACCTACGAGCAGTACTTC. Translated, it gives CASSFRGETYEQYF.